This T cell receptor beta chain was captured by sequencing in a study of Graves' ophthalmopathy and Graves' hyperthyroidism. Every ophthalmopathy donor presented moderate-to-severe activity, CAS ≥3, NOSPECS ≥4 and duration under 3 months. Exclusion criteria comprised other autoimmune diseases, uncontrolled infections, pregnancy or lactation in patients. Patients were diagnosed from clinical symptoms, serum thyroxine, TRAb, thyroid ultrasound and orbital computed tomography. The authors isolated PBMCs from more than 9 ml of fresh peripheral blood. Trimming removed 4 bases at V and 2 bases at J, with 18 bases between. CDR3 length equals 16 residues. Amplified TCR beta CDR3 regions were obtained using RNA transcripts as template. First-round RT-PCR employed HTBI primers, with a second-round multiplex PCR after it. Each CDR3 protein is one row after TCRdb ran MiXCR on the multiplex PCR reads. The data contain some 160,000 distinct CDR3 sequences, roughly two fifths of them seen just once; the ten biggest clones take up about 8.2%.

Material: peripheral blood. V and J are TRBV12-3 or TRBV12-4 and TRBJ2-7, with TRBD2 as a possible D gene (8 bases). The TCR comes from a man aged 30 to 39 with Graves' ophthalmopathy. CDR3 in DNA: TGTGCCAGCAGTTCAGGGGGTAGCGGGAACCCCTACGAGCAGTACTTC. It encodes CASSSGGSGNPYEQYF.